This passage covers 15 T cell receptor beta chains from one sample sequenced in a study of CD8+ T cells in alopecia areata. Following extraction, RNA underwent reverse transcription to cDNA, which served as the sequencing template. Only in-frame clones appear in the TCRdb table, and some are missing; sequencing was by immunoSEQ multiplex PCR. This table has 140,000 or so clones, around 51% appearing once. The source was CD4+ T cells sorted from blood, collected at week 0. Receptor source: a human donor with alopecia areata.

The V and J genes are TRBV29-1 and TRBJ2-1, with a possible D match to TRBD1 (6 bases). Germline CDR1 and CDR2: SQVTM and ANQGSEA. Trimming stripped 5 bases from V and 9 bases from J, with 14 bases between. This CDR3 contains 12 residues. The CDR3 DNA reads TGCAGCGTTAGGCAGGGGCTAAGTGAGCAGTTCTTC. As protein: CSVRQGLSEQFF.

The table lists this clone with a few counts. The rearrangement joins TRBV5-1 to TRBJ1-1; no reliable D call. Germline V gene data show CDR1 as SGHRS and CDR2 as YFSETQ. This CDR3 region has 13 residues. Trimming removed 0 bases from V and 3 bases from J, with 6 bases in between. CDR3 sequence (DNA): TGCGCCAGCAGCTTGGTCGTCGACACTGAAGCTTTCTTT. The encoded protein is CASSLVVDTEAFF.

This clone has only a few counts. The rearrangement links TRBV6-5 to TRBJ2-7; TRBD2 aligns across 9 bases. J gave up 6 bases and V 8 bases, and 8 bases lay outside the gene matches. CDR1 is MNHEY and CDR2 is SVGAGI in the germline V gene. The CDR3 covers 13 residues. The CDR3 DNA follows: TGTGCCAGCCAGCGGGAGGCGGCGGCCGAGCAGTACTTC. Translating it yields CASQREAAAEQYF.

This clone has only a few counts. CDR3 coding DNA: TGTGCCAGCAGCTTAACTAGCGGGATAGACAATGAGCAGTTCTTC. Its translation is CASSLTSGIDNEQFF. This chain uses TRBV7-9 with TRBJ2-1, with TRBD2 matching 10 bases. The CDR3 totals 15 residues. Germline V gene data show CDR1 as SEHNR and CDR2 as FQNEAQ (reference sequence). J gave up 5 bases and V 2 bases, and 3 bases lay outside the gene matches. Full variable domain (outside the CDR3, taken from reference TRBV7-9 and TRBJ2-1): DTGVSQNPRHKITKRGQNVTFRCDPISEHNRLYWYRQTLGQGPEFLTYFQNEAQLEKSRLLSDRFSAERPKGSFSTLEIQRTEQGDSAMYLCASSLTSGIDNEQFFGPGTRLTVL.

The rearrangement joins TRBV7-9 to TRBJ2-3, with a weak D call TRBD2 (6 bases). V was shortened by 5 bases and J by 2 bases, with 23 bases between the two germline ends. Germline V CDR1 and CDR2: SEHNR, FQNEAQ (reference sequence). The CDR3 sequence is 18 residues long. This CDR3 reads CASSTVAGTQADTDTQYF. The CDR3 DNA reads as TGTGCCAGCAGCACCGTAGCCGGGACTCAAGCCGACACAGATACGCAGTATTTT.

The chain couples TRBV29-1 to TRBJ1-1; no reliable D call. The germline V and J ends were trimmed by 4 bases and 3 bases, with 15 bases remaining between them. Per germline, CDR1 SQVTM and CDR2 ANQGSEA. This CDR3 spans 14 amino acids. CDR3 nucleotide sequence: TGCAGCGTTGTACGACGCCTCGCGGACACTGAAGCTTTCTTT. Translated: CSVVRRLADTEAFF. Combining the CDR3 with reference TRBV29-1 and TRBJ1-1 gives the whole variable domain SAVISQKPSRDICQRGTSLTIQCQVDSQVTMMFWYRQQPGQSLTLIATANQGSEATYESGFVIDKFPISRPNLTFSTLTVSNMSPEDSSIYLCSVVRRLADTEAFFGQGTRLTVV.

This chain links TRBV5-1 with TRBJ1-1; no definite D call. Trimming pared 5 bases from V and 0 bases from J, leaving 8 bases between. CDR1 is SGHRS, CDR2 YFSETQ, per germline. This CDR3 is 13 amino acids long. The CDR3 bases are TGCGCCAGCAGAGGGTCTATGAACACTGAAGCTTTCTTT. Translation gives CASRGSMNTEAFF.

The chain is built from TRBV7-3 and TRBJ2-3; D uncertain. V was shortened by 4 bases and J by 1 base, with 6 bases between the two germline ends. The CDR3 length is 13 residues. Germline CDR1 and CDR2: SGHTA and FQGTGA. CDR3 in DNA: TGTGCCAGCAGCTCCCGGGGCACAGATACGCAGTATTTT. It yields the protein CASSSRGTDTQYF.

This chain connects TRBV30 to TRBJ1-4; D unclear. This CDR3 contains 13 residues. Looked up from germline, CDR1 is GTSNPN and CDR2 is SVGIG (reference sequence). Trimming left V 2 bases short and J 6 bases short, with 10 bases between. The CDR3 nucleotides are TGTGCCTGGAGTTCCGTCTCGGATGAAAAACTGTTTTTT. This codes for CAWSSVSDEKLFF.

The J gene is TRBJ2-1, the V gene TRBV5-1; either TRBD1 or TRBD2 may fit D (5 bases each). The CDR3 totals 15 residues. Looked up from germline, CDR1 is SGHRS and CDR2 is YFSETQ. Trimming pared 4 bases from V and 3 bases from J, leaving 14 bases between. The CDR3 DNA reads TGCGCCAGCAGCCCCCCCGGGGCCCTCTACAATGAGCAGTTCTTC. The encoded protein is CASSPPGALYNEQFF.

The gene calls are TRBV29-1 and TRBJ2-6; D remains ambiguous. Germline V lookup: CDR1 SQVTM, CDR2 ANQGSEA. There are 14 residues in the CDR3. V gave up 7 bases and J gave up 4 bases, with 14 bases separating them. The CDR3 DNA reads TGCAGCGCCCTAGGGATAGGGGGGGCCAACGTCCTGACTTTC. It encodes CSALGIGGANVLTF.

V and J are TRBV7-9 and TRBJ2-7; maybe TRBD2 (6 bases). The CDR3 spans 16 residues. Trimming pared 1 base from V and 5 bases from J, leaving 18 bases between. In germline, CDR1 is SEHNR, CDR2 FQNEAQ (reference sequence). In DNA form, the CDR3 reads TGTGCCAGCAGCTTAGGGACTCCCGCGGGGTTTGACGAGCAGTACTTC. Its translation: CASSLGTPAGFDEQYF.

On this clone: The sample contains more than one DNA sequence encoding this CDR3. J is TRBJ2-5 and V is TRBV7-9; D is undetermined. Germline loops: CDR1 SEHNR, CDR2 FQNEAQ (reference sequence). CDR3 size: 12 residues. The germline V and J ends were trimmed by 1 base and 5 bases, with 5 bases remaining between them. The CDR3 DNA follows: TGTGCCAGCAGCTTAGTAGGGGAGACCCAGTACTTC. Its protein is CASSLVGETQYF.

The chain is built from TRBV2 and TRBJ2-1; D is possibly TRBD1 or TRBD2 (5 bases each). The V end was cut by 6 bases, the J end by 3 bases, with 12 bases between. The CDR3 extends over 14 amino acids. Germline V gives CDR1 SNHLY, CDR2 FYNNEI. The CDR3 DNA is TGTGCCAGCAGCCGGGACGGGGACTACAATGAGCAGTTCTTC. Translating gives CASSRDGDYNEQFF.

A word on this clone: The junction shows a germline mismatch at one end, possibly a read error. V usage is TRBV7-2 and J usage is TRBJ2-4; 9 bases match TRBD2. The length of the CDR3 is 14 residues. Germline V lookup: CDR1 SGHTA, CDR2 FQGNSA. The CDR3 nucleotides read TGTGCCAGCAGCCTAGCGGGAAACGGGAACATTCAGTACTTC. Translated, it gives CASSLAGNGNIQYF.